Below, 25 T cell receptor beta chains from the same sample are listed, as sequenced in a study of shared clonotypes between healthy human individuals. Here immunoSEQ multiplex PCR was the method, and the copy in TCRdb shows in-frame clones only, minus some. The sample has approximately 740,000 clones, approximately 92% seen once. Selected positively for CCR7 and CD45RO-negative, naive CD8 cells excluded terminally differentiated effector memory CD45RA+ cells. The sample comprised naive CD8+ T cells sorted from blood. The receptor set was obtained from a man in his thirties or forties in good health.

The J gene is TRBJ2-5, the V gene TRBV6-5; D perhaps matches TRBD1 (5 bases). Germline V CDR1 and CDR2: MNHEY, SVGAGI. Trimming cost V 0 bases and J 5 bases, with 7 bases left between them. This CDR3 comprises 13 residues. The CDR3 is CASSYSPGETQYF. The DNA of the CDR3 is TGTGCCAGCAGTTACTCCCCAGGGGAGACCCAGTACTTC.

V is TRBV5-4 and J is TRBJ2-1; D unresolved. With 5 bases removed from V and 15 bases from J, the gap between germline ends came to 18 bases. Germline-derived CDR1 and CDR2 are SGHNT and YYREEE (reference sequence). This CDR3 has 12 amino acids. This CDR3 reads CASSNGPSHSFF. In DNA, the CDR3 is TGTGCCAGCAGTAACGGTCCTTCTCATTCGTTCTTC.

This clone was detected once. The rearrangement links TRBV15 to TRBJ2-2; D is uncertain. The CDR3 is 13 amino acids. V lost 6 bases and J lost 3, with 8 bases in between. CDR1 and CDR2 (germline): LNHNV, YYDKDF (reference sequence). In DNA, the CDR3 is TGTGCCACCAGAGGCAGATACACCGGGGAGCTGTTTTTT. It translates to CATRGRYTGELFF.

This chain links TRBV9 with TRBJ2-1; TRBD1 might be the D (6 bases). Per the germline V gene, CDR1 is SGDLS and CDR2 is YYNGEE. This CDR3 contains 17 residues. V lost 0 bases, J lost 1 base, and 14 bases lay in between. DNA of the CDR3: TGTGCCAGCAGCGTAGGGGGGCTTTCCGTTTCCTACAATGAGCAGTTCTTC. It is translated as CASSVGGLSVSYNEQFF.

The rearrangement joins TRBV9 to TRBJ1-2; no definite D call. The CDR3 has 13 residues. The germline V and J ends were trimmed by 1 base and 8 bases, with 12 bases remaining between them. CDR1 is SGDLS and CDR2 is YYNGEE in the germline V gene. CDR3 sequence: CASSVPGLDGYTF. CDR3 in DNA: TGTGCCAGCAGCGTACCCGGGCTTGACGGCTACACCTTC.

Concerning this clone itself: Distinct nucleotide sequences in the sample also encode this CDR3. This rearrangement joins TRBV19 to TRBJ1-1; D uncertain. The CDR3 totals 13 residues. The ends were cut back, 1 base at V and 1 base at J, with 4 bases in the middle. Germline assignment: CDR1 LNHDA and CDR2 SQIVND (reference sequence). The CDR3 loop is CASSIGANTEAFF. The CDR3 coding sequence is TGTGCCAGTAGTATAGGGGCGAACACTGAAGCTTTCTTT. The variable domain in full, with the rest retrieved from reference TRBV19 and TRBJ1-1, is DGGITQSPKYLFRKEGQNVTLSCEQNLNHDAMYWYRQDPGQGLRLIYYSQIVNDFQKGDIAEGYSVSREKKESFPLTVTSAQKNPTAFYLCASSIGANTEAFFGQGTRLTVV.

J is TRBJ1-5 and V is TRBV19; a possible D gene is TRBD1 (5 bases). This CDR3 comprises 15 residues. Trimming left V 6 bases short and J 6 bases short, with 18 bases between. The germline V gene encodes CDR1 LNHDA and CDR2 SQIVND (reference sequence). The CDR3 here is CASRVSGRVGQPQHF. CDR3 DNA sequence: TGTGCCAGTAGGGTATCAGGCAGGGTCGGTCAGCCCCAGCATTTT.

V gene TRBV27 combines with J gene TRBJ2-1, with 8 bases aligning to TRBD2. This CDR3 is built from 15 residues. Germline V CDR1 and CDR2: MNHEY, SMNVEV (reference sequence). The V segment lost 5 bases and the J segment 3 bases; nucleotides outside the gene matches: 6. In nucleotides, the CDR3 is TGTGCCAGCAGTGCAGTAGCGGGATTCTACAATGAGCAGTTCTTC. Translating gives CASSAVAGFYNEQFF.

The rearrangement links TRBV19 to TRBJ2-7, with D perhaps matching TRBD1 or TRBD2 (5 bases each). V was trimmed by 6 bases and J by 0 bases, leaving 12 bases between them. The CDR3 totals 14 residues. Germline CDR1 is LNHDA and CDR2 is SQIVND (reference sequence). The CDR3 here is CASRGTESSYEQYF. Here the CDR3 DNA reads TGTGCCAGTAGGGGGACCGAGAGCTCCTACGAGCAGTACTTC.

The rearrangement links TRBV29-1 to TRBJ1-3; no clear D. The CDR3 spans 13 residues. Trimming took 7 bases from V and 0 from J, leaving 10 bases between them. The germline V gene has CDR1 SQVTM and CDR2 ANQGSEA. In nucleotides, the CDR3 is TGCAGCGCTCATTTCAGCTCTGGAAACACCATATATTTT. Amino acid sequence: CSAHFSSGNTIYF.

The chain is built from TRBV4-1 and TRBJ2-4, with TRBD2 matching over 11 bases. This CDR3 contains 17 residues. Germline trimming cut 1 base from V and 4 bases from J; bases unmatched to any gene: 6. Germline lookup yields CDR1 MGHRA and CDR2 YSYEKL. The CDR3 here is CASSQVNSGREKNIQYF. The CDR3 DNA follows: TGCGCCAGCAGCCAAGTTAATAGCGGGAGGGAAAAAAACATTCAGTACTTC.

J is TRBJ1-2 and V is TRBV28; unclear D gene. Germline V gene lookup returns CDR1 MDHEN and CDR2 SYDVKM. The V end was cut by 6 bases, the J end by 4 bases, with 12 bases between. The CDR3 loop spans 13 amino acids. The CDR3 DNA reads TGTGCCAGCAGCTACACCGAGCTCTATGGCTACACCTTC. The encoded protein is CASSYTELYGYTF.

The chain links TRBV6-1 to TRBJ1-2; no firm D call. V was pared by 1 base and J by 9 bases, with 18 bases between. Germline CDR1 MNHNS, CDR2 SASEGT. The CDR3 contains 15 residues. The CDR3 sequence: CASSEGTSPFRSYTF. CDR3 sequence (DNA): TGTGCCAGCAGTGAAGGGACGTCCCCTTTTAGAAGCTACACCTTC.

The chain has TRBV14 and TRBJ2-1; D ambiguous. From germline, CDR1 is SGHDN and CDR2 FVKESK. V lost 0 bases, J lost 4 bases, and 7 bases lay in between. The CDR3 loop spans 14 amino acids. The DNA of the CDR3 is TGTGCCAGCAGCCAAGAAGGCGGATACAATGAGCAGTTCTTC. As protein: CASSQEGGYNEQFF. The entire variable domain, with the rest obtained from reference TRBV14 and TRBJ2-1, is as follows: EAGVTQFPSHSVIEKGQTVTLRCDPISGHDNLYWYRRVMGKEIKFLLHFVKESKQDESGMPNNRFLAERTGGTYSTLKVQPAELEDSGVYFCASSQEGGYNEQFFGPGTRLTVL.

CDR3 DNA: TGCGCCAGCAGCCAAGTAGCGGGGAACACCGGGGAGCTGTTTTTT. Translated: CASSQVAGNTGELFF. V usage is TRBV4-1 and J usage is TRBJ2-2; 7 bases match TRBD2. The CDR3 has 15 residues. Unmatched junction bases numbered 0, after V lost 1 base and J lost 1 base. Germline V lookup: CDR1 MGHRA, CDR2 YSYEKL.

The J gene is TRBJ2-2, the V gene TRBV4-1; a weak D match, TRBD1 (5 bases). The germline V gene encodes CDR1 MGHRA and CDR2 YSYEKL. The CDR3 runs 17 residues. V was shortened by 0 bases and J by 1 base, with 12 bases between the two germline ends. The DNA for the CDR3 is TGCGCCAGCAGCCAAGATTTAACAGGCAAGAACACCGGGGAGCTGTTTTTT. Translation: CASSQDLTGKNTGELFF.

This sequence joins TRBV5-1 and TRBJ2-5, with a possible D match to TRBD2 (5 bases). Per the germline V gene, CDR1 is SGHRS and CDR2 is YFSETQ. This CDR3 contains 16 residues. V shed 4 bases and J shed 0 bases, with 16 bases lying between them. The CDR3 loop is CASSAPGGVYQETQYF. The CDR3 DNA follows: TGCGCCAGCAGCGCCCCAGGAGGAGTATACCAAGAGACCCAGTACTTC.

The genes are TRBV27 and TRBJ2-1; D unresolved. The germline V gene has CDR1 MNHEY and CDR2 SMNVEV (reference sequence). V was cut by 3 bases and J by 3 bases, with 9 bases left in between. The CDR3 runs to 14 residues. The CDR3 here is CASSFVTGYNEQFF. The CDR3 DNA is TGTGCCAGCAGTTTTGTAACCGGCTACAATGAGCAGTTCTTC.

The CDR3: CASSRGLGGSDTQYF. Written as DNA, the CDR3 is TGTGCCAGCAGCCGGGGGCTAGGGGGCTCAGATACGCAGTATTTT. The chain is built from TRBV27 and TRBJ2-3; D is possibly TRBD1 (7 bases). The CDR3 extends over 15 amino acids. Germline CDR1 reads MNHEY; CDR2 reads SMNVEV (reference sequence). Trimming left V 6 bases short and J 4 bases short, with 17 bases between.

V gene TRBV11-2 combines with J gene TRBJ2-1; 13 bases align to TRBD2. Germline V gene lookup returns CDR1 SGHAT and CDR2 FQNNGV. The CDR3 has 16 residues. Trimming removed 9 bases from V and 6 bases from J; junction bases left unmatched: 11. CDR3: CARELAGGPGINEQFF. CDR3 DNA sequence: TGTGCCAGGGAACTAGCGGGAGGGCCGGGCATCAATGAGCAGTTCTTC.

The chain has TRBV7-9 and TRBJ2-3; perhaps TRBD1 as D (5 bases). Germline CDR1 is SEHNR and CDR2 is FQNEAQ (reference sequence). The CDR3 contains 15 residues. Trimming took off 5 bases at V and 3 bases at J, with 15 bases between the two ends. CDR3: CASSPREGATDTQYF. The CDR3 DNA is TGTGCCAGCAGCCCCAGGGAAGGGGCGACAGATACGCAGTATTTT.

The V gene is TRBV10-3, the J gene TRBJ2-7; 8 positions match TRBD2. In germline, CDR1 is ENHRY, CDR2 SYGVKD. The CDR3 is made up of 14 amino acids. The trim removed 11 bases at V and 4 bases at J, leaving 13 bases unmatched. The DNA of the CDR3 is TGTGCCCTGTGGGCGGGGAGCGGGAGATACGAGCAGTACTTC. It codes for CALWAGSGRYEQYF.

This sequence joins TRBV6-4 and TRBJ2-7; 14 nucleotides match TRBD2. After removal of 4 bases from V and 7 bases from J, the junction contained 12 bases not matched to a gene. CDR3 length: 17 residues. Germline lookup yields CDR1 MRHNA and CDR2 SNTAGT. CDR3 coding DNA: TGTGCCAGCAGTGGCCCACGACTAGCGGGAGGGCCAGGGGAGCAGTACTTC. Translated, it gives CASSGPRLAGGPGEQYF.

The J gene is TRBJ2-7, the V gene TRBV5-6, with D possibly being TRBD2 (6 bases). The V end lost 4 bases, the J end lost 3 bases, and 11 bases lay between the germline ends. Germline CDR1 and CDR2: SGHDT and YYEEEE. The CDR3 contains 13 residues. As DNA, the CDR3 is TGTGCCAGCAGCGGAGGGACGGGCTACGAGCAGTACTTC. This gives the protein CASSGGTGYEQYF. Variable domain in full (rest from reference TRBV5-6 and TRBJ2-7): DAGVTQSPTHLIKTRGQQVTLRCSPKSGHDTVSWYQQALGQGPQFIFQYYEEEERQRGNFPDRFSGHQFPNYSSELNVNALLLGDSALYLCASSGGTGYEQYFGPGTRLTVT.

The rearrangement joins TRBV28 to TRBJ2-3; tentatively, D is TRBD2 (5 bases). Per germline, CDR1 MDHEN and CDR2 SYDVKM. With 7 bases removed from V and 0 bases from J, the gap between germline ends came to 17 bases. The CDR3 has 16 residues. CDR3 loop: CASNTNVDSSTDTQYF. The CDR3 bases are TGTGCCAGCAACACTAATGTGGACTCTAGCACAGATACGCAGTATTTT.